Shown below are 32 T cell receptor beta chains from a single sample sequenced in a study of shared clonotypes between healthy human individuals. The repertoire was sequenced with immunoSEQ multiplex PCR; TCRdb's copy has only in-frame clones and lacks some. The sample carries approximately 640,000 clones, 60% to 80% recorded once. Material: memory CD4+ T cells sorted from blood. Indicated subset: CD45RA-negative fraction. Source of these receptors: a woman younger than 45 in good health.

This clone was observed at least ten times. The chain has TRBV5-1 and TRBJ2-3; weak D call: TRBD2 (6 bases). Germline assignment: CDR1 SGHRS and CDR2 YFSETQ. The CDR3 consists of 13 residues. V was trimmed by 9 bases and J by 6 bases, leaving 17 bases between them. CDR3 sequence (DNA): TGCGCCACTCAAAGGGATCGGGGGGATACGCAGTATTTT. This encodes CATQRDRGDTQYF. The whole variable domain, remainder taken from reference TRBV5-1 and TRBJ2-3, is KAGVTQTPRYLIKTRGQQVTLSCSPISGHRSVSWYQQTPGQGLQFLFEYFSETQRNKGNFPGRFSGRQFSNSRSEMNVSTLELGDSALYLCATQRDRGDTQYFGPGTRLTVL.

The chain uses TRBV5-1 and TRBJ2-1; D might be TRBD2 (6 bases). Germline V CDR1 and CDR2: SGHRS, YFSETQ. V lost 1 base and J lost 7, with 12 bases in between. There are 14 residues in the CDR3. As DNA, the CDR3 is TGCGCCAGCAGCTTGAGGGACTTAAATAATGAGCAGTTCTTC. It codes for CASSLRDLNNEQFF.

The chain employs TRBV15 and TRBJ1-5; D call uncertain. Germline V gene data show CDR1 as LNHNV and CDR2 as YYDKDF (reference sequence). Trimming pared 1 base from V and 7 bases from J, leaving 11 bases between. CDR3 length equals 14 residues. The CDR3 here is CATSRGPGGQPQHF. The CDR3 DNA follows: TGTGCCACCAGCAGAGGTCCGGGAGGGCAGCCCCAGCATTTT.

The CDR3 DNA reads TGTGCCAGCAGGCGCCGCGGGACTAGCGGGGAGACCCAGTACTTC. Its protein is CASRRRGTSGETQYF. V usage is TRBV7-3 and J usage is TRBJ2-5; 12 positions agree with TRBD2. Germline V gives CDR1 SGHTA, CDR2 FQGTGA. The CDR3 is 15 residues long. With 6 bases clipped from V and 5 bases from J, the junction kept 7 bases outside the gene matches.

The chain links TRBV6-1 to TRBJ2-1, with D uncertain. The CDR3 is made up of 11 amino acids. The V end lost 7 bases, the J end lost 8 bases, and 9 bases lay between the germline ends. CDR1 is MNHNS, CDR2 SASEGT, per germline. The CDR3 here is CASTEKHEQFF. Written as DNA, the CDR3 is TGTGCCAGCACCGAGAAGCATGAGCAGTTCTTC.

In nucleotides, the CDR3 is TGTGCCAGCAGCTTATATGCTGGGGCCAACGTCCTGACTTTC. Protein product: CASSLYAGANVLTF. The chain joins TRBV11-2 to TRBJ2-6; no clear D. Between the trimmed V and J ends, which lost 2 bases and 2 bases, there was a span of 4 bases. The CDR3 sequence is 14 residues long. In germline, CDR1 is SGHAT, CDR2 FQNNGV.

The J gene is TRBJ1-5, the V gene TRBV6-5, with D uncertain. Germline V gene sequence: CDR1 MNHEY, CDR2 SVGAGI. The CDR3 is 15 amino acids. V lost 6 bases and J lost 4, with 16 bases in between. Here the CDR3 DNA reads TGTGCCAGCAGCGCGAAGGCCTCGGGGAATCAGCCCCAGCATTTT. It encodes CASSAKASGNQPQHF.

This clone appeared a few times. The chain links TRBV5-1 to TRBJ1-2; perhaps TRBD1 as D (6 bases). There are 17 residues in the CDR3. Germline loops: CDR1 SGHRS, CDR2 YFSETQ. The V gene lost 0 bases and the J gene lost 4 bases, with 19 bases spanning the gap. CDR3 DNA sequence: TGCGCCAGCAGCTTGGACGGACAGTTGGATTTTAGCTATGGCTACACCTTC. Protein sequence: CASSLDGQLDFSYGYTF.

The chain combines TRBV7-9 with TRBJ2-7; D not certain. The CDR3 consists of 12 residues. Per germline, CDR1 SEHNR and CDR2 FQNEAQ (reference sequence). Trimming took 2 bases from V and 3 from J, leaving 5 bases between them. The CDR3 spells CASSLSIYEQYF. The DNA of the CDR3 is TGTGCCAGCAGCTTAAGTATCTACGAGCAGTACTTC. Drawing the rest from reference TRBV7-9 and TRBJ2-7, the complete variable domain is DTGVSQNPRHKITKRGQNVTFRCDPISEHNRLYWYRQTLGQGPEFLTYFQNEAQLEKSRLLSDRFSAERPKGSFSTLEIQRTEQGDSAMYLCASSLSIYEQYFGPGTRLTVT.

The rearrangement uses TRBV5-6 and TRBJ2-4; D is unclear. The CDR3 contains 14 residues. Germline-derived CDR1 and CDR2 are SGHDT and YYEEEE. The germline V and J ends were trimmed by 4 bases and 0 bases, with 8 bases remaining between them. The CDR3 sequence: CASSPTIAKNIQYF. Written as DNA, the CDR3 is TGTGCCAGCAGCCCCACGATAGCCAAAAACATTCAGTACTTC. Supplemented by reference TRBV5-6 and TRBJ2-4, the full variable domain reads DAGVTQSPTHLIKTRGQQVTLRCSPKSGHDTVSWYQQALGQGPQFIFQYYEEEERQRGNFPDRFSGHQFPNYSSELNVNALLLGDSALYLCASSPTIAKNIQYFGAGTRLSVL.

The chain combines TRBV5-6 with TRBJ2-3; 8 bases align to TRBD2. Germline V gives CDR1 SGHDT, CDR2 YYEEEE. The CDR3 sequence is 17 residues long. Trimming took 0 bases from V and 11 from J; bases not matched to a gene: 17. Here the CDR3 DNA reads TGTGCCAGCAGCTTGGCCCTTACGGCGGGAGGTGGCAGGGAGCAGTATTTT. It translates to CASSLALTAGGGREQYF.

The chain carries TRBV10-1 and TRBJ1-1, with D tentatively TRBD1 (5 bases). This CDR3 comprises 13 residues. Germline values: CDR1 WNHNN, CDR2 SYGVQD (reference sequence). Between the trimmed V and J ends, which lost 7 bases and 0 bases, there was a span of 9 bases. The CDR3 sequence: CASTRGMNTEAFF. For the CDR3, the DNA is TGCGCCAGCACCCGGGGGATGAACACTGAAGCTTTCTTT.

The chain recombines TRBV7-3 with TRBJ1-1; D remains unclear. Trimming took off 5 bases at V and 4 bases at J, with 17 bases between the two ends. The CDR3 contains 15 residues. The germline CDR1 and CDR2 sequences are SGHTA and FQGTGA. In nucleotides, the CDR3 is TGTGCCAGCAGCCTCAATTCGGGGTTTAGCACTGAAGCTTTCTTT. Translation gives CASSLNSGFSTEAFF.

The CDR3 bases are TGTGCCAGCAGTTCGACAGGGAGGACCTACGAGCAGTACTTC. It translates to CASSSTGRTYEQYF. J is TRBJ2-7 and V is TRBV27; the D gene is possibly TRBD1 (7 bases). The CDR3 extends over 14 amino acids. V gave up 4 bases and J gave up 2 bases, with 12 bases separating them. CDR1 is MNHEY and CDR2 is SMNVEV in the germline V gene (reference sequence).

The chain is built from TRBV6-1 and TRBJ2-5; no reliable D call. V was cut by 6 bases and J by 5 bases, with 10 bases left in between. Germline CDR1 reads MNHNS; CDR2 reads SASEGT. The CDR3 extends over 12 amino acids. The CDR3 sequence: CASSPRGETQYF. The CDR3 DNA sequence: TGTGCCAGCAGCCCGCGTGGGGAGACCCAGTACTTC.

The chain has TRBV23-1 and TRBJ1-3, with D uncertain. TRBV23-1 is flagged as an ORF with uncertain function. The CDR3 is 14 residues long. The V and J ends lost 3 bases and 0 bases respectively, with 6 bases between them. The CDR3 region has the DNA TGCGCCAGCAGTCACACGGACTCTGGAAACACCATATATTTT. Protein product: CASSHTDSGNTIYF.

V is TRBV7-2 and J is TRBJ2-7; 11 bases map to TRBD2. The CDR3 sequence is 16 residues long. Trimming removed 5 bases from V and 3 bases from J; junction bases left unmatched: 9. CDR1 and CDR2 (germline): SGHTA, FQGNSA. The CDR3 loop reads CASSTNALAGDYEQYF. Written as DNA, the CDR3 is TGTGCCAGCAGCACGAATGCACTAGCGGGAGACTACGAGCAGTACTTC.

This clone occurred many times. The V and J genes are TRBV5-6 and TRBJ2-7, with D tentatively TRBD1 (6 bases). The germline CDR1 and CDR2 sequences are SGHDT and YYEEEE. V was trimmed by 4 bases and J by 2 bases, leaving 19 bases between them. This CDR3 is 16 amino acids long. The CDR3 loop reads CASSPPGWTVTYEQYF. CDR3 DNA sequence: TGTGCCAGCAGCCCCCCTGGCTGGACAGTAACCTACGAGCAGTACTTC.

CDR3 nucleotide sequence: TGTGCCAGTAGTATAACGGCTGAAAGTGAAAAACTGTTTTTT. The encoded protein is CASSITAESEKLFF. This rearrangement joins TRBV19 to TRBJ1-4, with D uncertain. The CDR3 runs 14 residues. The germline gives CDR1 LNHDA, CDR2 SQIVND (reference sequence). Deletions cut 2 bases from V and 7 bases from J, with 11 bases between.

V gene TRBV7-9 combines with J gene TRBJ2-1; D is perhaps TRBD2 (6 bases). The CDR3 covers 17 residues. The V and J ends lost 5 bases and 0 bases respectively, with 17 bases between them. Germline values: CDR1 SEHNR, CDR2 FQNEAQ (reference sequence). The chain's CDR3 is CASSQYLALSSYNEQFF. The CDR3 DNA is TGTGCCAGCAGCCAATACCTAGCGTTGAGCTCCTACAATGAGCAGTTCTTC. The full variable domain, rest sourced from reference TRBV7-9 and TRBJ2-1, is DTGVSQNPRHKITKRGQNVTFRCDPISEHNRLYWYRQTLGQGPEFLTYFQNEAQLEKSRLLSDRFSAERPKGSFSTLEIQRTEQGDSAMYLCASSQYLALSSYNEQFFGPGTRLTVL.

A word on this clone: A far bigger clonotype differs at one base, so this is likely a read error. CDR3 sequence reads: CASSLGNSYEQYF. Here the CDR3 DNA reads TGTGCCAGCAGCTTAGGGAACAGCTACGAGCAGTACTTC. The chain links TRBV7-9 to TRBJ2-7; D remains ambiguous. Trimming shortened V by 1 base and J by 3 bases, and 7 bases separated the two germline ends. Germline loops: CDR1 SEHNR, CDR2 FQNEAQ (reference sequence). The CDR3 loop spans 13 amino acids.

This clone was counted ten times or more. This chain joins TRBV7-2 and TRBJ1-2, with a possible D match to TRBD1 (5 bases). V gave up 2 bases and J gave up 0 bases, with 10 bases separating them. From germline, CDR1 is SGHTA and CDR2 FQGNSA. The CDR3 has 15 amino acids. The CDR3 is CASSLMQGANYGYTF. CDR3 bases: TGTGCCAGCAGCTTAATGCAGGGAGCTAACTATGGCTACACCTTC.

The J gene is TRBJ2-7, the V gene TRBV5-1; 8 positions agree with TRBD2. Germline V gene lookup returns CDR1 SGHRS and CDR2 YFSETQ. This CDR3 is built from 14 residues. V gave up 4 bases and J gave up 4 bases; unmatched junction bases: 7. CDR3 sequence: CASSGSTGGYEQYF. The CDR3 bases are TGCGCCAGCAGCGGATCAACGGGAGGGTACGAGCAGTACTTC.

This rearrangement joins TRBV10-3 to TRBJ2-1, with 7 nucleotides matching TRBD2. The CDR3 runs 15 residues. Germline trimming cut 6 bases from V and 2 bases from J; bases unmatched to any gene: 7. Looked up from germline, CDR1 is ENHRY and CDR2 is SYGVKD. CDR3 in amino acids: CAISGAAGPYNEQFF. CDR3 DNA: TGTGCCATCAGCGGGGCAGCGGGACCCTACAATGAGCAGTTCTTC.

The sample holds one count of this clone. V and J are TRBV6-5 and TRBJ1-2, with D possibly being TRBD1 (5 bases). There are 15 residues in the CDR3. Deletions cut 0 bases from V and 5 bases from J, with 13 bases between. The germline V gene encodes CDR1 MNHEY and CDR2 SVGAGI. The CDR3: CASSYSGVGTYGYTF. DNA for the CDR3: TGTGCCAGCAGTTACTCCGGGGTGGGGACTTATGGCTACACCTTC.

This clone has at least ten counts. V usage is TRBV5-1 and J usage is TRBJ1-1, with D perhaps matching TRBD1 (5 bases). This CDR3 comprises 13 residues. Trimming removed 5 bases at V and 3 bases at J, with 11 bases between. Germline CDR1 reads SGHRS; CDR2 reads YFSETQ. The CDR3 DNA reads as TGCGCCAGCAGAACTGAGGGGTACACTGAAGCTTTCTTT. Encoded protein: CASRTEGYTEAFF. Using reference TRBV5-1 and TRBJ1-1 for the parts outside the CDR3, the full variable domain is KAGVTQTPRYLIKTRGQQVTLSCSPISGHRSVSWYQQTPGQGLQFLFEYFSETQRNKGNFPGRFSGRQFSNSRSEMNVSTLELGDSALYLCASRTEGYTEAFFGQGTRLTVV.

The chain carries TRBV5-1 and TRBJ1-1; the D is unclear. Trimming left V 0 bases short and J 3 bases short, with 9 bases between. The germline CDR1 and CDR2 sequences are SGHRS and YFSETQ. The CDR3 is 14 residues long. CDR3 residues: CASSLGGVDTEAFF. The CDR3 DNA is TGCGCCAGCAGCTTGGGCGGGGTGGACACTGAAGCTTTCTTT.

A word on this clone: It may be a read error: a sequence one base away is much more abundant. The chain couples TRBV5-4 to TRBJ2-7, with D possibly being TRBD1 (6 bases). The CDR3 totals 13 residues. Between the trimmed V and J ends, which lost 0 bases and 5 bases, there was a span of 9 bases. Germline loops: CDR1 SGHNT, CDR2 YYREEE (reference sequence). The CDR3 region has the DNA TGTGCCAGCAGCTTGGACAGGGACCACGAGCAGTACTTC. Its translation: CASSLDRDHEQYF.

The rearrangement joins TRBV6-1 to TRBJ1-1; D unclear. The CDR3 length is 12 residues. Trimming took off 5 bases at V and 10 bases at J, with 14 bases between the two ends. CDR1 and CDR2 (germline): MNHNS, SASEGT. The CDR3 nucleotides are TGTGCCAGCAGTCCTAATCTCATGGTAGCTTTCTTT. Its translation is CASSPNLMVAFF.

The gene calls are TRBV28 and TRBJ2-7; possible D gene TRBD1, 5 bases. Per the germline V gene, CDR1 is MDHEN and CDR2 is SYDVKM. The CDR3 consists of 14 residues. Trimming removed 5 bases at V and 2 bases at J, with 13 bases between. The CDR3 DNA follows: TGTGCCAGCAGTACGCCCAGGGCTCCCTACGAGCAGTACTTC. It translates to CASSTPRAPYEQYF.

The chain couples TRBV5-1 to TRBJ2-3; D unclear. The CDR3 spans 14 residues. V was cut by 0 bases and J by 5 bases, with 10 bases left in between. The V gene's germline CDR1 is SGHRS and CDR2 YFSETQ. CDR3 bases: TGCGCCAGCAGCTTGGGTCCGCGGCAAGATACGCAGTATTTT. This translates into CASSLGPRQDTQYF.

The sample holds one count of this clone. This chain joins TRBV29-1 and TRBJ2-2; the match to TRBD1 covers 7 bases. The junction had 4 bases not matched to a gene; V was cut back by 3 bases and J by 0 bases. Germline values: CDR1 SQVTM, CDR2 ANQGSEA. This CDR3 contains 15 residues. The CDR3 DNA sequence: TGCAGCGTTGAGGCCAGGGGGACGAACACCGGGGAGCTGTTTTTT. Its protein is CSVEARGTNTGELFF.